The text below deals with one T cell receptor beta chain. As yet, its antigen is unknown. The entry originates in a study of cytomegalovirus exposure and HLA in healthy donors. At the level of the study: Counted in an early data release were 75 million to 85 million unique TCRs from HLA-typed donors. Whole-study findings and limits: Sequences of the TCR beta chain were said to predict the HLA-A and HLA-B alleles of most subjects accurately. According to the study, around 160 TCR beta chains were cytomegalovirus-associated. The records held CMV serostatus as the only immune exposure information.

Looked up from germline, CDR1 is SGHKS and CDR2 is YYEKEE (reference sequence). This CDR3 spans 15 amino acids. Germline trimming cut 0 bases from V and 7 bases from J; bases unmatched to any gene: 8. PCR used 60 Vbeta primers and 13 Jbeta primers. Only in-frame clones appear in the TCRdb table, and some are missing; sequencing was by immunoSEQ multiplex PCR. The sample has 130,000 to 150,000 clones, over 60% seen once. This sequence originates from a woman in her forties or fifties in good health and CMV-seronegative. The J gene is TRBJ1-2, the V gene TRBV5-5, with 8 bases fitting TRBD1. The source material was PBMCs. The CDR3 DNA reads as TGTGCCAGCAGCTTGGGGGACAGGCAAGCGGGTGGCTACACCTTC. Translating gives CASSLGDRQAGGYTF.